The 7 T cell receptor beta chains below come from one sample, sequenced in a study of T cell clonotyping in hematopoietic cell transplantation. Time point reported: recipient sample about 28 days before transplant, after cytoreduction. Using immunoSEQ multiplex PCR, the repertoire was profiled, and TCRdb retains in-frame clones only, with some absent. Seen here are about 16,000 clones, 85% to 95% observed once, and the top ten hold around 1.8%. The sample was peripheral blood mononuclear cells, taken before stem cell transplant. The origin of the receptors is a man aged 18 to 35 with biphenotypic leukemia. Some clones in this sample may be carry-over from other donors' samples.

The V gene is TRBV28, the J gene TRBJ1-3; D uncertain. The CDR3 is 13 residues long. The V gene lost 3 bases and the J gene lost 4 bases, with 7 bases spanning the gap. The V gene's germline CDR1 is MDHEN and CDR2 SYDVKM. The CDR3 DNA sequence: TGTGCCAGCAGTTTCCCTTTCGGAAACACCATATATTTT. It is translated as CASSFPFGNTIYF.

For this clone: The same CDR3 is also encoded by other DNA sequences in this sample. This chain joins TRBV5-6 and TRBJ2-5; a possible D gene is TRBD1 (5 bases). The V end lost 0 bases, the J end lost 4 bases, and 7 bases lay between the germline ends. CDR1 is SGHDT and CDR2 is YYEEEE in the germline V gene. The CDR3 has 13 amino acids. The CDR3 loop is CASSLGRGETQYF. Here the CDR3 DNA reads TGTGCCAGCAGCTTGGGAAGGGGAGAGACCCAGTACTTC.

The chain uses TRBV5-1 and TRBJ2-7; TRBD2 is a possible D gene (6 bases). The CDR3 is 14 amino acids. Trimming took 0 bases from V and 6 from J, leaving 13 bases between them. Germline V gene data show CDR1 as SGHRS and CDR2 as YFSETQ. The CDR3 spells CASSLVSGVGEQYF. In nucleotides, the CDR3 is TGCGCCAGCAGCTTGGTTTCGGGGGTTGGCGAGCAGTACTTC. Combining the CDR3 with reference TRBV5-1 and TRBJ2-7 gives the whole variable domain KAGVTQTPRYLIKTRGQQVTLSCSPISGHRSVSWYQQTPGQGLQFLFEYFSETQRNKGNFPGRFSGRQFSNSRSEMNVSTLELGDSALYLCASSLVSGVGEQYFGPGTRLTVT.

J is TRBJ1-1 and V is TRBV5-1; no reliable D call. The V gene lost 0 bases and the J gene lost 8 bases, with 8 bases spanning the gap. Looked up from germline, CDR1 is SGHRS and CDR2 is YFSETQ. This CDR3 is built from 12 residues. This CDR3 reads CASSLGPQEAFF. CDR3 coding DNA: TGCGCCAGCAGCTTGGGACCGCAAGAAGCTTTCTTT. The full variable domain, its missing parts supplied by reference TRBV5-1 and TRBJ1-1, is KAGVTQTPRYLIKTRGQQVTLSCSPISGHRSVSWYQQTPGQGLQFLFEYFSETQRNKGNFPGRFSGRQFSNSRSEMNVSTLELGDSALYLCASSLGPQEAFFGQGTRLTVV.

The chain uses TRBV4-1 and TRBJ2-7, with D possibly TRBD1 on 6 matching bases. The V and J ends lost 4 bases and 4 bases respectively, with 17 bases between them. The CDR3 sequence is 15 residues long. The germline gives CDR1 MGHRA, CDR2 YSYEKL. The CDR3: CASSPKGVGEYEQYF. The CDR3 nucleotides are TGCGCCAGCAGCCCTAAGGGGGTGGGGGAATACGAGCAGTACTTC.

The chain carries TRBV4-3 and TRBJ2-5; D is perhaps TRBD1 (6 bases). Germline CDR1 reads LGHNA; CDR2 reads YSLEER. There are 14 residues in the CDR3. The germline V and J ends were trimmed by 0 bases and 5 bases, with 10 bases remaining between them. CDR3 in DNA: TGCGCCAGCAGCCAAGATCAGGGGTTGGAGACCCAGTACTTC. Translating gives CASSQDQGLETQYF.

The chain recombines TRBV6-5 with TRBJ1-1; TRBD1 might be the D (5 bases). The germline V gene encodes CDR1 MNHEY and CDR2 SVGAGI. The CDR3 has 13 amino acids. The germline V and J ends were trimmed by 5 bases and 4 bases, with 11 bases remaining between them. The CDR3 bases are TGTGCCAGCAGTCTGGGGGGTGGCACTGAAGCTTTCTTT. This sequence encodes CASSLGGGTEAFF.